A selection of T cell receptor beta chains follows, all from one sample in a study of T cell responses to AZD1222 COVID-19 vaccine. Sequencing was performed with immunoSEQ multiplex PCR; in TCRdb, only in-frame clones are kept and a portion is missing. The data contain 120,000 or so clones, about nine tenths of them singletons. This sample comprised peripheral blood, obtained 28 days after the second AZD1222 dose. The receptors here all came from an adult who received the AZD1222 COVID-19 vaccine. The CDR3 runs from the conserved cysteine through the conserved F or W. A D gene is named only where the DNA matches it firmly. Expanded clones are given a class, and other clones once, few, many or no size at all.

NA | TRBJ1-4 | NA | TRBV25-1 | TGTGCCAGCAGTGAATTAGGCGGAGGTGGCGAAAAACTGTTTTTT | CASSELGGGGEKLFF
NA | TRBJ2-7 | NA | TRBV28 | TGTGCCAGCAGTCGCGTCGGGGAGGCTTACGAGCAGTACTTC | CASSRVGEAYEQYF
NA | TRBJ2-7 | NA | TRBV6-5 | TGTGCCAGCGAATCCTCCTACGAGCAGTACTTC | CASESSYEQYF
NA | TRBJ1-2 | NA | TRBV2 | TGTGCCAGCAGTTTTACACCCGGGACAAATGGCTACACCTTC | CASSFTPGTNGYTF
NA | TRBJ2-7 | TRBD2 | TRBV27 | TGTGCCAGCAGTTTCGTTCCGGGACTAGTATACGAGCAGTACTTC | CASSFVPGLVYEQYF
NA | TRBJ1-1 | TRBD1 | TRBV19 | TGTGCCAGTAGTGCGACAGGGGGCGTTGAAGCTTTCTTT | CASSATGGVEAFF
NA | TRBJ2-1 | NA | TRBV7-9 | TGTGCCAGCAGCTTAGCGTCCCCCTGGAATGAGCAGTTCTTC | CASSLASPWNEQFF
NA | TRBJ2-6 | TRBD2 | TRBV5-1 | TGCGCCAGCAGCCCTAGACTAGCGGGGGCCTCTGGGGCCAACGTCCTGACTTTC | CASSPRLAGASGANVLTF
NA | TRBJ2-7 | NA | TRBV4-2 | TGTGCCAGCAGCCAACCACGACAGTTAACCTACGAGCAGTACTTC | CASSQPRQLTYEQYF
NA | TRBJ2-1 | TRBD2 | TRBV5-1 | TGCGCCAGCAGCTTTGACTTAGCGGGGGTCGATGAGCAGTTCTTC | CASSFDLAGVDEQFF
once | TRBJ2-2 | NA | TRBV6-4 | TGTGCCAGCAGCCTCAAACCGAACACCGGGGAGCTGTTTTTT | CASSLKPNTGELFF
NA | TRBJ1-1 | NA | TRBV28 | TGTGCCAGCACCGTTCCGTCGCTGGGCATGAACACTGAAGCTTTCTTT | CASTVPSLGMNTEAFF
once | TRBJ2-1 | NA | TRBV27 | TGTGCCAGCAGTTTCATGGGCAATGAGCAGTTCTTC | CASSFMGNEQFF
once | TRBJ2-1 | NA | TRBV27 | TGTGCCAGCAGTTTATCATTTTCGAGGGGAAACAATGAGCAGTTCTTC | CASSLSFSRGNNEQFF
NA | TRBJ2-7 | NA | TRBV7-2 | TGTGCCAGCAGTAAGGGACTTCTCCCCTCCGAACGGCAGTACTTC | CASSKGLLPSERQYF
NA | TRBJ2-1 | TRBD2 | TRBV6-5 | TGTGCCAGCAGGGACCTAGCGGGAGGATCCAATGAGCAGTTCTTC | CASRDLAGGSNEQFF
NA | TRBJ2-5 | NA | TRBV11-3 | TGTGCCAGCAGCTTAGGCCTCGGGACGGGGCAAGAGACCCAGTACTTC | CASSLGLGTGQETQYF
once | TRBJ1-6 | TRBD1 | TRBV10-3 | TGTGCAAACAGGGGTACTGACAATTCACCCCTCCACTTT | CANRGTDNSPLHF
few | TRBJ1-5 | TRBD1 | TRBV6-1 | TGTGCCAGTCTACAGGGACAGCGCCCGGATCAGCCCCAGCATTTT | CASLQGQRPDQPQHF
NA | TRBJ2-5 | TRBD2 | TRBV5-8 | TGTGCCAGCAGCCCGGGGGGGACTAGCGGTGGTGAGACCCAGTACTTC | CASSPGGTSGGETQYF
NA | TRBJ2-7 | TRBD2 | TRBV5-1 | TGCGCCAGCAGCTTTAGCGGGGGGACTTACGAGCAGTACTTC | CASSFSGGTYEQYF
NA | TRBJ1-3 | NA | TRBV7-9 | TGTGCCAGCAGCATCGGACAGAGTGGAAACACCATATATTTT | CASSIGQSGNTIYF
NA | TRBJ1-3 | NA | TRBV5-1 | TGCGCCAGCAGCTCCCAGGGCTACTCTGGAAACACCATATATTTT | CASSSQGYSGNTIYF
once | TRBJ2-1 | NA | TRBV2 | TGTGCCAGCAGTGAAGAAATCGAGCAGTTCTTC | CASSEEIEQFF
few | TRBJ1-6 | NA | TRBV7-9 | TGTGCCAGCACCCCCGACACCTATAATTCACCCCTCCACTTT | CASTPDTYNSPLHF
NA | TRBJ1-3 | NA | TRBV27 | TGTGCCAGCAGTTTAAGGGGGAGTTCTGGAAACACCATATATTTT | CASSLRGSSGNTIYF
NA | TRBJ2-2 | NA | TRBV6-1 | TGTGCCAGCAGTGACAACTGGAACACCGGGGAGCTGTTTTTT | CASSDNWNTGELFF
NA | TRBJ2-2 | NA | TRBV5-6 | TGTGCCAGCAGCTTGGGCGGAGGAGGCCCCACCGGGGAGCTGTTTTTT | CASSLGGGGPTGELFF
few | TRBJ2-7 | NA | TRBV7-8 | TGTGCCAGCAGCTTAGTGGAGGGGGGTCCACCCTCCTACGAGCAGTACTTC | CASSLVEGGPPSYEQYF
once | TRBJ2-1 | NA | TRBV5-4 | TGTGCCAGCAGCCTGGCAAGAGACAGGCACAATGAGCAGTTCTTC | CASSLARDRHNEQFF
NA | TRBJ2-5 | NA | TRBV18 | TGTGCCAGCTCACCGCTCGGACTCCCGGTGGAGACCCAGTACTTC | CASSPLGLPVETQYF
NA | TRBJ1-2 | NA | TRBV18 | TGTGCCAGCTCACCCCAGGGTGAGCAGGGAGTTGGCTACACCTTC | CASSPQGEQGVGYTF
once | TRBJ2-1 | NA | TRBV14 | TGTGCCAGCAGCCGGAACAGGGACAATGAGCAGTTCTTC | CASSRNRDNEQFF
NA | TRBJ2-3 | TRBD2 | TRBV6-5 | TGTGCCAGCACTAGCGGGGTCACAGATACGCAGTATTTT | CASTSGVTDTQYF
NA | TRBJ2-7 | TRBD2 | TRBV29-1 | TGCAGCGCTAAGGGGGGACTAGCGGGAGCCGAGCAGTACTTC | CSAKGGLAGAEQYF
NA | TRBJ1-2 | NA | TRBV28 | TGTGCCAGCAGTTCAAACCCGACAGGAATCTATGGCTACACCTTC | CASSSNPTGIYGYTF
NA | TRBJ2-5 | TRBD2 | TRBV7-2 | TGTGCCAGCAGCTCCGGAAAGAGCGGGAGGTGGACCCAGTACTTC | CASSSGKSGRWTQYF
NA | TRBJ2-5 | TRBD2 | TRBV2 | TGTGCCAGCCGCTCCGGGACTAGCGGGAGTAAGACCCAGTACTTC | CASRSGTSGSKTQYF